Following are 14 T cell receptor beta chains from one sample sequenced in a study of T cells in Graves' hyperthyroidism and ophthalmopathy. Amplified TCR beta CDR3 regions came from RNA transcripts. RT-PCR in the first round (using the HTBI primer set) targeted the TCR CDR3. Using its own MiXCR run on the multiplex PCR reads, TCRdb lists one record per CDR3 protein. This table has 500,000 to 600,000 distinct CDR3 sequences, under 60% appearing once. Sequencing input: peripheral blood or thyroid tissue (not recorded which). Source of these receptors: an adult woman with Graves' disease, either hyperthyroidism or ophthalmopathy (not recorded which).

The chain combines TRBV7-8 with TRBJ2-1, with a tentative D call TRBD2 (5 bases). Germline values: CDR1 SGHVS, CDR2 FQNEAQ. The CDR3 is 16 residues long. The V and J ends lost 1 base and 2 bases respectively, with 12 bases between them. The CDR3 DNA reads as TGTGCCAGCAGCTTAGTTGGGCTAGCAGCCTACAATGAGCAGTTCTTC. This gives the protein CASSLVGLAAYNEQFF.

V usage is TRBV4-3 and J usage is TRBJ1-4; 7 bases fit TRBD1. The CDR3 runs 15 residues. Germline assignment: CDR1 LGHNA and CDR2 YSLEER. The V segment lost 3 bases and the J segment 7 bases; nucleotides outside the gene matches: 8. The CDR3 bases are TGCGCCAGCAGCCACGGGCGACAGGGTGGTGAAAAACTGTTTTTT. Translated, it gives CASSHGRQGGEKLFF.

The CDR3 sequence is CSADPFSDEQFF. The CDR3 region has the DNA TGCAGTGCTGACCCTTTTAGTGATGAGCAGTTCTTC. The chain joins TRBV20-1 to TRBJ2-1; D gene uncertain. V was pared by 5 bases and J by 8 bases, with 13 bases between. Germline V gene data show CDR1 as DFQATT and CDR2 as SNEGSKA (reference sequence). The CDR3 extends over 12 amino acids.

V usage is TRBV20-1 and J usage is TRBJ2-7, with 9 bases that match TRBD2. Germline V gives CDR1 DFQATT, CDR2 SNEGSKA (reference sequence). The CDR3 is 14 amino acids. V lost 3 bases and J lost 7; bases outside the gene matches: 10. In DNA form, the CDR3 reads TGCAGTGCTAGCGGACCTAGCGGGGTTGAGGAGCAGTACTTC. This translates into CSASGPSGVEEQYF.

The sample holds many counts of this clonotype. The chain has TRBV25-1 and TRBJ1-4; D is uncertain. V lost 4 bases and J 8 bases, leaving 11 bases between the germline ends. The CDR3 covers 13 residues. The germline CDR1 and CDR2 sequences are MGHDK and SYGVNS. The CDR3 reads CASSGGLGEKLFF. CDR3 sequence (DNA): TGTGCCAGCAGTGGAGGACTGGGCGAAAAACTGTTTTTT.

Remarks on this clonotype: Germline and junction disagree at one end, which may indicate a read error. V gene TRBV10-2 combines with J gene TRBJ2-5; possibly TRBD2 for D (5 bases). Looked up from germline, CDR1 is WSHSY and CDR2 is SAAADI. CDR3 length: 12 amino acids. The CDR3 nucleotides are TGTGCCAGCATTGGAGCGGCGGAGACCCAGTACTTC. Translated: CASIGAAETQYF.

In regard to this clonotype: One junction end disagrees with the germline gene, perhaps due to a read error. CDR3 bases: TGTGCCAGCAGCATTACTAGCGGGCTGAGCTACGAGCAGTACTTC. Translation: CASSITSGLSYEQYF. The gene calls are TRBV5-1 and TRBJ2-7, with TRBD2 matching 9 bases. The CDR3 is 15 amino acids. Germline values: CDR1 SGHRS, CDR2 YFSETQ.

The rearrangement links TRBV11-2 to TRBJ2-2; 7 nucleotides agree with TRBD2. This CDR3 is 16 amino acids long. Germline assignment: CDR1 SGHAT and CDR2 FQNNGV. The J segment lost 1 base and the V segment lost 6 bases, leaving 8 bases of the junction unmatched. The CDR3 DNA is TGTGCCAGCAGTGTGAGGCTAGCGGTGAACACCGGGGAGCTGTTTTTT. Amino acids: CASSVRLAVNTGELFF.

This clonotype was seen at least ten times. The V call is TRBV20-1, the J call TRBJ2-5, with D possibly being TRBD1 or TRBD2 (5 bases each). The germline CDR1 and CDR2 sequences are DFQATT and SNEGSKA (reference sequence). CDR3 length: 12 residues. Trimming took off 0 bases at V and 6 bases at J, with 8 bases between the two ends. Here the CDR3 DNA reads TGCAGTGCTAGAGATCGGGGACAGACCCAGTACTTC. This codes for CSARDRGQTQYF.

The chain recombines TRBV29-1 with TRBJ2-5, with 7 bases fitting TRBD1. V shed 8 bases, J shed 3 bases, and the junction held 12 bases outside the gene matches. The germline V gene encodes CDR1 SQVTM and CDR2 ANQGSEA. This CDR3 has 14 residues. This CDR3 is CSRPAGTEKETQYF. The CDR3 DNA follows: TGCAGCAGGCCCGCCGGGACAGAAAAAGAGACCCAGTACTTC. The entire variable domain, with the rest obtained from reference TRBV29-1 and TRBJ2-5, is as follows: SAVISQKPSRDICQRGTSLTIQCQVDSQVTMMFWYRQQPGQSLTLIATANQGSEATYESGFVIDKFPISRPNLTFSTLTVSNMSPEDSSIYLCSRPAGTEKETQYFGPGTRLLVL.

The V and J genes are TRBV5-1 and TRBJ1-4, with 9 bases that match TRBD1. The V and J ends lost 4 bases and 6 bases, in that order; junction bases with no gene match: 7. CDR3 size: 15 residues. CDR1 and CDR2 from the germline V gene are SGHRS and YFSETQ. The CDR3, as DNA: TGCGCCAGCAGCGGAGGGACAGGGCCGCATGAAAAACTGTTTTTT. The encoded protein is CASSGGTGPHEKLFF.

The chain links TRBV7-8 to TRBJ2-5; TRBD2 might be the D (5 bases). Trimming removed 5 bases from V and 4 bases from J, with 20 bases in between. The CDR3 is made up of 16 amino acids. From germline, CDR1 is SGHVS and CDR2 FQNEAQ. CDR3 nucleotides: TGTGCCAGCAGCCTAAGAAGGACTGAGAGCCGAGAGACCCAGTACTTC. Its translation: CASSLRRTESRETQYF.

This clonotype was seen a few times. The chain couples TRBV5-6 to TRBJ2-3; D gene uncertain. Per germline, CDR1 SGHDT and CDR2 YYEEEE. Trimming shortened V by 4 bases and J by 4 bases, and 13 bases separated the two germline ends. CDR3 length: 14 amino acids. CDR3 in amino acids: CASSLVGNPDTQYF. CDR3 bases: TGTGCCAGCAGCCTAGTAGGGAACCCAGATACGCAGTATTTT.

At least ten counts were recorded for this clonotype. The chain recombines TRBV2 with TRBJ2-3; 9 bases match TRBD2. Looked up from germline, CDR1 is SNHLY and CDR2 is FYNNEI. V gave up 6 bases and J gave up 4 bases; unmatched junction bases: 5. The CDR3 is 14 residues long. The CDR3 DNA reads TGTGCCAGCAGACCGGGACTAGCTTCAGATACGCAGTATTTT. It is translated as CASRPGLASDTQYF.